This entry lists 18 T cell receptor beta chains sequenced from one sample in a study of beta chain features in type 1 diabetes. Expressed TCRB transcripts were sequenced, since all the RNA that had been isolated was reverse transcribed. Libraries were prepared by immunoSEQ multiplex PCR; TCRdb keeps only in-frame clonotypes and omits some of them. Of roughly 400,000 clones in the sample, less than 15% were seen once. The sequenced sample was naive CD4+ T cells from blood. Receptors originate from a young woman in good health.

There are a few counts of this clone. The V call is TRBV4-3, the J call TRBJ1-5; D uncertain. Trimming removed 0 bases at V and 3 bases at J, with 18 bases between. The germline V gene encodes CDR1 LGHNA and CDR2 YSLEER. CDR3 length: 18 residues. CDR3 sequence (DNA): TGCGCCAGCAGCCAAGATTGGACTGAGCCACGAGACAATCAGCCCCAGCATTTT. It codes for CASSQDWTEPRDNQPQHF.

The table lists this clone with a few counts. The V call is TRBV10-3, the J call TRBJ2-3; 9 nucleotides align to TRBD2. The CDR3 loop spans 14 amino acids. Germline CDR1 ENHRY, CDR2 SYGVKD. Trimming took 9 bases from V and 4 from J; bases not matched to a gene: 8. The CDR3: CAIRVSGSADTQYF. In nucleotides, the CDR3 is TGTGCCATTCGAGTTAGCGGGAGCGCAGATACGCAGTATTTT.

The chain carries TRBV4-2 and TRBJ1-4, with a tentative D call TRBD1 (6 bases). V gave up 0 bases and J gave up 7 bases, with 15 bases separating them. The germline V gene has CDR1 LGHNA and CDR2 YNFKEQ. CDR3 size: 16 residues. DNA of the CDR3: TGTGCCAGCAGCCAAGATGTTGGCCGAGGGGGTGAAAAACTGTTTTTT. Translated, it gives CASSQDVGRGGEKLFF.

The chain carries TRBV29-1 and TRBJ2-7; 12 bases are shared with TRBD1. Germline loops: CDR1 SQVTM, CDR2 ANQGSEA. CDR3 length: 14 residues. V was clipped by 2 bases and J by 9 bases; unmatched bases: 8. CDR3 sequence: CSVEIGTGGAGQYF. DNA of the CDR3: TGCAGCGTTGAAATCGGGACAGGGGGCGCAGGGCAGTACTTC.

This clone was detected only a few times. The chain links TRBV7-9 to TRBJ2-3, with D tentatively TRBD1 (6 bases). The CDR3 runs 17 residues. Germline loops: CDR1 SEHNR, CDR2 FQNEAQ (reference sequence). The germline V and J ends were trimmed by 1 base and 4 bases, with 18 bases remaining between them. As DNA, the CDR3 is TGTGCCAGCAGCTTAGTCAAGGGCAGGGGACCCGCAGATACGCAGTATTTT. This codes for CASSLVKGRGPADTQYF.

In this sample, this clone turned up a few times. This chain links TRBV6-1 with TRBJ1-5; weak D call: TRBD1 (6 bases). The germline gives CDR1 MNHNS, CDR2 SASEGT. The CDR3 runs to 13 residues. V shed 5 bases and J shed 3 bases, with 8 bases lying between them. In DNA, the CDR3 is TGTGCCAGCAGTCCAGGGGCCAATCAGCCCCAGCATTTT. Encoded protein: CASSPGANQPQHF.

The rearrangement links TRBV19 to TRBJ2-1; 8 bases are a match to TRBD1. The CDR3 contains 14 residues. Trimming cost V 5 bases and J 7 bases; bases outside gene matches: 7. Germline V CDR1 and CDR2: LNHDA, SQIVND (reference sequence). As DNA, the CDR3 is TGTGCCAGTAGTGGACGACAGGGGAGGAATGAGCAGTTCTTC. The encoded protein is CASSGRQGRNEQFF.

The V and J genes are TRBV29-1 and TRBJ1-1; D call uncertain. From germline, CDR1 is SQVTM and CDR2 ANQGSEA. The CDR3 runs 13 residues. V lost 5 bases and J lost 5, with 15 bases in between. CDR3 bases: TGCAGCGTTTTGGGCCCCGCTACAACTGAAGCTTTCTTT. The encoded protein is CSVLGPATTEAFF.

This clone was found a few times. The chain has TRBV7-2 and TRBJ2-2, with 15 bases fitting TRBD2. After removal of 5 bases from V and 7 bases from J, the junction contained 8 bases not matched to a gene. CDR1 SGHTA and CDR2 FQGNSA come from the germline V gene. CDR3 size: 17 residues. The CDR3 loop reads CASSPPGLAGGGGELFF. DNA of the CDR3: TGTGCCAGCAGCCCGCCGGGACTAGCGGGAGGTGGCGGGGAGCTGTTTTTT.

CDR3 region: CASSLNRAGRRTGLEQYF. The DNA of the CDR3 is TGTGCCAGCAGCTTAAACAGGGCTGGGCGGAGGACCGGTTTAGAGCAGTACTTC. The rearrangement uses TRBV7-8 and TRBJ2-7, with D tentatively TRBD1 (6 bases). Trimming took off 2 bases at V and 7 bases at J, with 27 bases between the two ends. CDR1 and CDR2 (germline): SGHVS, FQNEAQ. The CDR3 spans 18 residues.

The chain uses TRBV5-6 and TRBJ2-4; TRBD1 is a possible D gene (6 bases). CDR1 and CDR2 (germline): SGHDT, YYEEEE. Trimming cost V 2 bases and J 4 bases, with 13 bases left between them. CDR3 length equals 15 residues. The CDR3 sequence is CASSFPGQIKNIQYF. In nucleotides, the CDR3 is TGTGCCAGCAGCTTCCCTGGACAGATTAAAAACATTCAGTACTTC. The full variable domain, rest sourced from reference TRBV5-6 and TRBJ2-4, is DAGVTQSPTHLIKTRGQQVTLRCSPKSGHDTVSWYQQALGQGPQFIFQYYEEEERQRGNFPDRFSGHQFPNYSSELNVNALLLGDSALYLCASSFPGQIKNIQYFGAGTRLSVL.

This clone was counted only a few times. The rearrangement uses TRBV30 and TRBJ1-5; weak D call: TRBD1 (5 bases). V was clipped by 7 bases and J by 4 bases, with 14 bases between them. Germline V gene sequence: CDR1 GTSNPN, CDR2 SVGIG (reference sequence). This CDR3 has 13 residues. The CDR3 reads CASGHGTNQPQHF. In DNA form, the CDR3 reads TGTGCCTCTGGACACGGGACTAATCAGCCCCAGCATTTT. The whole variable domain, filled in from reference TRBV30 and TRBJ1-5, reads SQTIHQWPATLVQPVGSPLSLECTVEGTSNPNLYWYRQAAGRGLQLLFYSVGIGQISSEVPQNLSASRPQDRQFILSSKKLLLSDSGFYLCASGHGTNQPQHFGDGTRLSIL.

This chain connects TRBV5-1 to TRBJ1-4; 8 bases match TRBD1. With V trimmed by 1 base and J by 12 bases, 8 bases remained unmatched. The germline gives CDR1 SGHRS, CDR2 YFSETQ. The CDR3 is 14 amino acids. CDR3 DNA: TGCGCCAGCAGCTTGAGGCAGGGGGCTAAAGAACTGTTTTTT. This gives the protein CASSLRQGAKELFF.

This clone was counted a few times. V is TRBV4-1 and J is TRBJ2-7; 13 positions match TRBD2. This CDR3 contains 16 residues. Germline CDR1 reads MGHRA; CDR2 reads YSYEKL. Germline trimming cut 5 bases from V and 4 bases from J; bases unmatched to any gene: 8. The CDR3 reads CASSTRTSGRGYEQYF. The CDR3 coding sequence is TGCGCCAGCAGCACCCGAACTAGCGGGAGGGGGTACGAGCAGTACTTC.

This clone has only a few counts. The chain employs TRBV29-1 and TRBJ2-2; TRBD1 matches 7 bases. This CDR3 is 13 amino acids long. The germline V gene has CDR1 SQVTM and CDR2 ANQGSEA. V was pared by 8 bases and J by 5 bases, with 8 bases of the junction left unmatched. The CDR3 region is CSSPDRVTGELFF. The CDR3, as DNA: TGCAGCTCCCCCGACAGGGTAACCGGGGAGCTGTTTTTT.

The chain is built from TRBV5-1 and TRBJ2-1; 9 positions match TRBD2. CDR1 is SGHRS and CDR2 is YFSETQ in the germline V gene. Unmatched junction bases numbered 5, after V lost 4 bases and J lost 6 bases. This CDR3 spans 14 amino acids. This CDR3 is CASSRTSEGNEQFF. In nucleotides, the CDR3 is TGCGCCAGCAGCCGGACTAGCGAGGGCAATGAGCAGTTCTTC.

The gene calls are TRBV20-1 and TRBJ2-1, with a possible D match to TRBD2 (6 bases). The CDR3 spans 11 residues. Germline V gene data show CDR1 as DFQATT and CDR2 as SNEGSKA (reference sequence). Trimming shortened V by 5 bases and J by 10 bases, and 12 bases separated the two germline ends. This CDR3 is CSASGATEQFF. The CDR3 DNA is TGCAGTGCTTCGGGAGCTACCGAGCAGTTCTTC.

This clone appeared a few times. The chain employs TRBV15 and TRBJ2-3; a possible D gene is TRBD1 (6 bases). This CDR3 has 17 amino acids. Trimming shortened V by 1 base and J by 1 base, and 15 bases separated the two germline ends. The germline V gene has CDR1 LNHNV and CDR2 YYDKDF (reference sequence). The CDR3 reads CATSRGRTASGTDTQYF. CDR3 nucleotide sequence: TGTGCCACCAGCAGAGGAAGGACAGCGAGCGGCACAGATACGCAGTATTTT.